The 3 T cell receptor beta chains reported below all come from one sample, sequenced in a study of T cell responses to AZD1222 COVID-19 vaccine. Measured with immunoSEQ multiplex PCR; TCRdb has only the in-frame clones, and not every one. The sample lists 110,000 to 150,000 clones, more than 75% occurring once. The sample in question was peripheral blood, obtained 28 days after the second AZD1222 dose. Receptors originate from an adult who received the AZD1222 COVID-19 vaccine.

This clone has a single count. The chain combines TRBV3-1 (or the pseudogene TRBV3-2) with TRBJ1-4; 10 bases are a match to TRBD1. This CDR3 comprises 15 residues. V dropped 4 bases and J dropped 10; count of bases not matched to a gene: 9. Germline loops: CDR1 LGHDT, CDR2 YNNKEL (reference sequence). CDR3 protein: CASSPPGTGVGKLFF. The CDR3 coding sequence is TGTGCCAGCAGCCCCCCCGGGACAGGGGTCGGAAAACTGTTTTTT.

This clone was seen more than once but under ten times. The chain is built from TRBV19 and TRBJ2-5; no clear D gene. Looked up from germline, CDR1 is LNHDA and CDR2 is SQIVND (reference sequence). Trimming removed 2 bases from V and 5 bases from J, with 12 bases in between. The CDR3 has 14 residues. The CDR3 sequence: CASSIIGGRETQYF. The CDR3, as DNA: TGTGCCAGTAGTATAATCGGCGGACGGGAGACCCAGTACTTC.

V and J are TRBV28 and TRBJ1-4, with 7 nucleotides matching TRBD1. V trimming: 4 bases; J trimming: 8 bases; junction bases outside the gene matches: 16. From germline, CDR1 is MDHEN and CDR2 SYDVKM. This CDR3 has 17 residues. The CDR3, as DNA: TGTGCCAGCAGTTCTCCTCAATTCACAGGGGTGCGGGAAAAACTGTTTTTT. The encoded protein is CASSSPQFTGVREKLFF.